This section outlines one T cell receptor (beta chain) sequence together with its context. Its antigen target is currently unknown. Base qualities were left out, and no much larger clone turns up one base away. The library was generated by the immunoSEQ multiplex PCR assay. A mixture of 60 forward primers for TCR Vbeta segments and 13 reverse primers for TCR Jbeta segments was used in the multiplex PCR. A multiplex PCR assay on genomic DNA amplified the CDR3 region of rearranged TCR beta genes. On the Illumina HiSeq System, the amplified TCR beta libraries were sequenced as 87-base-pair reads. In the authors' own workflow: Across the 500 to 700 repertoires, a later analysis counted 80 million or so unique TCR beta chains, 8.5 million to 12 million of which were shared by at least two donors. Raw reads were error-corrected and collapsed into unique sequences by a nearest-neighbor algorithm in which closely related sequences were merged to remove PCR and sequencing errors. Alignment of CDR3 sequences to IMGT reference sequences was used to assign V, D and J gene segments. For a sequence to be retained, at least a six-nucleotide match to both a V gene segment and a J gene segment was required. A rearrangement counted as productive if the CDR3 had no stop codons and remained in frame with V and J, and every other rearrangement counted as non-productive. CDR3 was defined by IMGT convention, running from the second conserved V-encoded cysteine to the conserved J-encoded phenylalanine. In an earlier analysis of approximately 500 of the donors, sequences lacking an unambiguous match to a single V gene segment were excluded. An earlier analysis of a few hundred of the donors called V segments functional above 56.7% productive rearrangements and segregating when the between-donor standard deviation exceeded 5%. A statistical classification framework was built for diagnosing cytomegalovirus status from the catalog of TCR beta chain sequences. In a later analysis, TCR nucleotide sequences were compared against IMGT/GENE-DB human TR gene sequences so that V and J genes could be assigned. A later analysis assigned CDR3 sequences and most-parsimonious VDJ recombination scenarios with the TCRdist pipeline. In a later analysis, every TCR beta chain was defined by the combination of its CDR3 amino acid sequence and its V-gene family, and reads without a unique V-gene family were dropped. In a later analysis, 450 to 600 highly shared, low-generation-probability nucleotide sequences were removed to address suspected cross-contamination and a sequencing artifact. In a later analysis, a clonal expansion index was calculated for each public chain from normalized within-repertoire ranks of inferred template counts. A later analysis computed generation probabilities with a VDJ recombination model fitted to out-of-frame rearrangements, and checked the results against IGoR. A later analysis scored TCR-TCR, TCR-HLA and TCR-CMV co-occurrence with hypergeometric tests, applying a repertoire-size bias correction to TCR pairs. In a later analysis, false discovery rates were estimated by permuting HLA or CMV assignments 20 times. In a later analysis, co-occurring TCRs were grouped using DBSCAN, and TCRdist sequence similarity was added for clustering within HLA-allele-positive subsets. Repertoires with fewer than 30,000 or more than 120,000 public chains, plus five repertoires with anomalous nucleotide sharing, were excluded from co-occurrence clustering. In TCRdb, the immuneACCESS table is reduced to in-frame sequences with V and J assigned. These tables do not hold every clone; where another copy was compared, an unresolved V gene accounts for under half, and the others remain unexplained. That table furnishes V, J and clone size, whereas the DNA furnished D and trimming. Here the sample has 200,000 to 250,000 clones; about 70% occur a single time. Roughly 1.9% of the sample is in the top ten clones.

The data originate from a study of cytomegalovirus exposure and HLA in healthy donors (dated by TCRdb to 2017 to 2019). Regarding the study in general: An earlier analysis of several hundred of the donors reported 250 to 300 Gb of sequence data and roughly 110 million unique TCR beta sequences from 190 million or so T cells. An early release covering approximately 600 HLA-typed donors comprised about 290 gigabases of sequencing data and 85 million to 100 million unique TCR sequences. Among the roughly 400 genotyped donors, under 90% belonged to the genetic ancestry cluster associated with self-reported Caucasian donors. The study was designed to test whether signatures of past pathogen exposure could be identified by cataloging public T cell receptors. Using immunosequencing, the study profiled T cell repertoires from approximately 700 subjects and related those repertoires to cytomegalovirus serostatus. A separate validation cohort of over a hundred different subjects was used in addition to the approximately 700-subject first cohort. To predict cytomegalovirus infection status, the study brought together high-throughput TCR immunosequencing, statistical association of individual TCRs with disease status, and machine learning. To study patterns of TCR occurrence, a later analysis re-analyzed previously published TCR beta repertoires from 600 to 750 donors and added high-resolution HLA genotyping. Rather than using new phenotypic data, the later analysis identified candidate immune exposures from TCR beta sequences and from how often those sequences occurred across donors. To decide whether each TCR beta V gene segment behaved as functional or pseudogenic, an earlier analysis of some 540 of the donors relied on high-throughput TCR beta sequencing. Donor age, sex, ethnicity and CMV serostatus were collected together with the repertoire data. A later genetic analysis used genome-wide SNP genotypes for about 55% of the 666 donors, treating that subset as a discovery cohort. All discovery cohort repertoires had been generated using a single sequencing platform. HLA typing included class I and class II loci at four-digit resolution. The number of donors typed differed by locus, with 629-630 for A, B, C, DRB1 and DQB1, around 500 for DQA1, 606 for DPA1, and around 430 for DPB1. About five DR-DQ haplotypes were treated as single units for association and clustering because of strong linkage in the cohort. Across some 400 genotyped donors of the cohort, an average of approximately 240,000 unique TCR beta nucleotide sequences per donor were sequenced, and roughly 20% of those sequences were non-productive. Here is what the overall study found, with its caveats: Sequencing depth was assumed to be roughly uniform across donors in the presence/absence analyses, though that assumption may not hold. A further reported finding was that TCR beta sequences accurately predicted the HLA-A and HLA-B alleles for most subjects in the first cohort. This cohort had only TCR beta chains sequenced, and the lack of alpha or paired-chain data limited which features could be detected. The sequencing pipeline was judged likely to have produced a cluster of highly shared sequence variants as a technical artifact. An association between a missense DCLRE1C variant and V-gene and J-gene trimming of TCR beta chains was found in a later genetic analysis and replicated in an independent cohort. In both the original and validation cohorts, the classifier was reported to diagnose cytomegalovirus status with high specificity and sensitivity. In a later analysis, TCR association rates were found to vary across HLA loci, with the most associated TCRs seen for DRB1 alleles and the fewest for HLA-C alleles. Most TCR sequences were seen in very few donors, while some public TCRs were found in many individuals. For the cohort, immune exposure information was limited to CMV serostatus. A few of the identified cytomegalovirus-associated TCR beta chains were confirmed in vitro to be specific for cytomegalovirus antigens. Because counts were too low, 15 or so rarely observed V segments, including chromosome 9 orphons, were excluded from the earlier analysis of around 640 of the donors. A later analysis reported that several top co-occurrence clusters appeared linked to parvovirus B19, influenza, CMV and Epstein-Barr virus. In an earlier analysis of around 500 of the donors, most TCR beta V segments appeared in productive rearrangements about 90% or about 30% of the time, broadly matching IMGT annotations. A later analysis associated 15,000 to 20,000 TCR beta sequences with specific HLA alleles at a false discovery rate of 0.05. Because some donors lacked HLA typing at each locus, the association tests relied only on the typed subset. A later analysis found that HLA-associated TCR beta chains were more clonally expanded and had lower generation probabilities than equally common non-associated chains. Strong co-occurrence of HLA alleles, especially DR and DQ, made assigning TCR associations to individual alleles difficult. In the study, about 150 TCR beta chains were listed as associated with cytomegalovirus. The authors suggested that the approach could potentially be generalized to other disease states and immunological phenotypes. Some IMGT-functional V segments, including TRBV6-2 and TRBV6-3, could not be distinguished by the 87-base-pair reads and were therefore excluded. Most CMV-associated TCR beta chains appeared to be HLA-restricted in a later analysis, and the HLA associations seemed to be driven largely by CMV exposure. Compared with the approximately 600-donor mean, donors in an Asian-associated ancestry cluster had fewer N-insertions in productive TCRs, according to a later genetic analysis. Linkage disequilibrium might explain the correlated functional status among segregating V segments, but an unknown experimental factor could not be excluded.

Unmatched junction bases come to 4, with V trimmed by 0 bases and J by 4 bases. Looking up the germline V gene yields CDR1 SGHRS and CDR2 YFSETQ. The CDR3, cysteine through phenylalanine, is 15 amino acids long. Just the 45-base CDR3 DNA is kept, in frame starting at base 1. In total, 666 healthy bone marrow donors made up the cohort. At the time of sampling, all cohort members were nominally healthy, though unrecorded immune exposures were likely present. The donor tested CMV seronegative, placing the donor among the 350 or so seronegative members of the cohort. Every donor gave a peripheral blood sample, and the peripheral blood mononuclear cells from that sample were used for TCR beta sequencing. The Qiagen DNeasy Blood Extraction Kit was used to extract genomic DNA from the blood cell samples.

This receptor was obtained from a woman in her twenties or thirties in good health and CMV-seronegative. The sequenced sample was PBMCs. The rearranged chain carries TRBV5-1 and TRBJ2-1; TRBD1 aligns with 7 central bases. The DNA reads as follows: TGCGCCAGCAGCTTGGAACAGGGGTCTTACAATGAGCAGTTCTTC. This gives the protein CASSLEQGSYNEQFF.